This T cell receptor (beta chain) was documented in a study of beta chain features in type 1 diabetes. Study conclusions and caveats: All four CD4+ subsets of Type 1 diabetes patients contained TCRB CDR3s that were moderately but significantly shorter. Relative to healthy donors, patients appeared to have naive, central memory and Treg TCRB repertoires that were more similar. Because the template was cDNA, high-expressing cells might be over-represented.

Reverse transcription of all isolated RNA meant that expressed TCRB transcripts were sequenced. Sequencing was performed with immunoSEQ multiplex PCR; in TCRdb, only in-frame clones are kept and a portion is missing. The data hold about 15,000 clones, with approximately 68% observed a single time. Germline assignment: CDR1 LNHDA and CDR2 SQIVND (reference sequence). This CDR3 has 17 residues. Trimming at V came to 4 bases and at J to 4 bases, leaving 8 bases not matched to a gene. Comments on this clone: No antigen is known for it.

Via CD45RO/CCR7/CD25/CD127/CD95/CD27, cells of the CD4+ naive, central memory, regulatory and stem cell-like memory subsets were sorted. Purity of each sorted population was above 98%. The genes are TRBV19 and TRBJ2-5, with 14 bases that match TRBD2. The sequencing input was Tregs from blood. This receptor was obtained from a man younger than 40 with type 1 diabetes. In nucleotides, the CDR3 is TGTGCCAGTAGTACCCCGGGACTAGCGGGAGCAAGAGAGACCCAGTACTTC. Translation gives CASSTPGLAGARETQYF.